This T cell receptor (beta chain) was sequenced for a study of blood T cell repertoires in COVID-19. Source study methods: The authors estimated nucleated cell counts from reference gene primer amplification. The method was immunoSEQ multiplex PCR; TCRdb's version includes in-frame clones alone and lacks a portion of them. V and J calls and clone size are as listed in that table; D and trimming were resolved from the DNA. The data contain 250,000 or so clones, around nine tenths of them singletons. The CDR3 runs to 14 residues. With V trimmed by 5 bases and J by 6 bases, 5 bases remained unmatched. Germline V gene data show CDR1 as SGHDT and CDR2 as YYEEEE.

This clonotype was obtained from a man aged 35-49 years with active or convalescent COVID-19. The sequenced sample consisted of peripheral blood. V and J are TRBV5-6 and TRBJ1-6; 7 bases are shared with TRBD1. The CDR3 sequence: CASRAGGSNSPLHF. For the CDR3, the DNA is TGTGCCAGCAGGGCAGGGGGGTCTAATTCACCCCTCCACTTT. The whole variable domain, remainder taken from reference TRBV5-6 and TRBJ1-6, is DAGVTQSPTHLIKTRGQQVTLRCSPKSGHDTVSWYQQALGQGPQFIFQYYEEEERQRGNFPDRFSGHQFPNYSSELNVNALLLGDSALYLCASRAGGSNSPLHFGNGTRLTVT.